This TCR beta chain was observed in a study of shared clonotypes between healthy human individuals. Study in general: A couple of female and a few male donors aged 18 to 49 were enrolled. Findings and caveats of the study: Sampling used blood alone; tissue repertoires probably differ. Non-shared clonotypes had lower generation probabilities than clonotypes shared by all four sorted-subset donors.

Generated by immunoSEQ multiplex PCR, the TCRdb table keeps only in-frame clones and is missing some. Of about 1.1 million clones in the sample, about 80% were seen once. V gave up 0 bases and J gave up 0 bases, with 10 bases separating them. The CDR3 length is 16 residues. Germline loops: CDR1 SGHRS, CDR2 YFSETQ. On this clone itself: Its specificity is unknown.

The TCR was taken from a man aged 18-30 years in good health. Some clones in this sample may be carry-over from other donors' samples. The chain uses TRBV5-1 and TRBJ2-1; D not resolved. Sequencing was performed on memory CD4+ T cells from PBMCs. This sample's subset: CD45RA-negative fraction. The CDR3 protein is CASSLAPASSYNEQFF. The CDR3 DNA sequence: TGCGCCAGCAGCTTGGCGCCCGCGAGCTCCTACAATGAGCAGTTCTTC.